This T cell receptor (beta chain) appears in the sequencing data of a study of CD8+ T cells in alopecia areata. The investigators collected lesional scalp punch biopsies and peripheral blood from alopecia areata patients. This CDR3 is 14 amino acids long. CDR1 SGHRS and CDR2 YFSETQ come from the germline V gene. Trimming pared 6 bases from V and 7 bases from J, leaving 19 bases between. Extracted RNA was reverse transcribed into cDNA, the sequencing template. Clones were sequenced by immunoSEQ multiplex PCR, and TCRdb holds only the in-frame ones, with some missing. The data hold about 91,000 clones, with roughly 47% observed a single time.

The chain combines TRBV5-1 with TRBJ2-5, with D possibly matching TRBD2 (6 bases). This sequence was found in a human donor with alopecia areata. The material sequenced was CD4+ T cells sorted from blood. This chain's CDR3 is CASMAGTQEGTQYF. CDR3 nucleotide sequence: TGCGCCAGCATGGCGGGGACTCAAGAAGGGACCCAGTACTTC.